This entry concerns a single T cell receptor (beta chain). Its cognate antigen is unknown. Generated by immunoSEQ multiplex PCR, the TCRdb table keeps only in-frame clones and is missing some. The repertoire consists of tens of thousands of clones, with roughly 91% occurring once and the leading ten covering less than 0.4%. This entry comes from a study of OX40 agonist ivuxolimab in advanced cancers. General observations from the study: With doses of 0.1 to 3.0 mg/kg, CD4+ and CD8+ blood T cells had undergone clonal expansion by week 6.

This CDR3 region has 13 residues. Trimming left V 0 bases short and J 4 bases short, with 7 bases between. Looked up from germline, CDR1 is SGHNT and CDR2 is YYREEE (reference sequence). The sample was CD4+ or CD8+ T cells sorted from blood, taken in a trial of the OX40 agonist ivuxolimab. The TCR was taken from an adult with an advanced solid tumor such as melanoma, head and neck, liver or kidney cancer. V and J are TRBV5-4 and TRBJ1-2; D is possibly TRBD1 (5 bases). The CDR3, as DNA: TGTGCCAGCAGCTTGGCAGGGACCTATGGCTACACCTTC. Encoded protein: CASSLAGTYGYTF.